Reported below is one T cell receptor beta chain. Antigen specificity is unknown. Per the germline V gene, CDR1 is SGHVS and CDR2 is FNYEAQ. The CDR3 has 12 amino acids. V was trimmed by 2 bases and J by 2 bases, leaving 2 bases between them. The data were taken from a study of cytomegalovirus exposure and HLA in healthy donors. The method was immunoSEQ multiplex PCR; TCRdb's version includes in-frame clones alone and lacks a portion of them. Among 140,000 to 150,000 clones listed, approximately 94% were seen once. Study findings and constraints: The majority of TCR sequences were rare, yet some public TCRs appeared in many donors. Reports showed the classifier diagnosing cytomegalovirus status with high specificity and sensitivity. Three CMV-associated chains proved CMV antigen-specific in vitro.

From the 120-subject validation cohort, which was separate from the roughly 700-subject first cohort, the donors were drawn. The rearrangement uses TRBV7-6 and TRBJ2-3; D not certain. The receptor was derived from a man aged 18 to 29 in good health and CMV-seropositive. The specimen was PBMCs. The CDR3 here is CASSLYTDTQYF. In DNA form, the CDR3 reads TGTGCCAGCAGCTTATACACAGATACGCAGTATTTT.